Presented here are 21 T cell receptor beta chains from one specimen sequenced in a study of blood T cell repertoires in COVID-19. Clones were read by immunoSEQ multiplex PCR, and TCRdb kept only the in-frame ones, dropping some. Seen here are around 160,000 clones, around 80% observed once, and the top ten hold around 3.2%. Sequencing used PBMCs or T cells enriched from blood (not recorded which). The receptor source for this set is a woman in her sixties or seventies who had recovered from COVID-19.

V usage is TRBV7-3 and J usage is TRBJ1-2; D ambiguous. The germline V gene has CDR1 SGHTA and CDR2 FQGTGA. The V end lost 5 bases, the J end lost 8 bases, and 15 bases lay between the germline ends. CDR3 size: 13 residues. The CDR3: CASSQKPGDGYTF. CDR3 nucleotides: TGTGCCAGCAGCCAAAAACCGGGTGACGGCTACACCTTC.

This clone has more than one count but fewer than ten. The chain couples TRBV7-9 to TRBJ2-2; no definite D call. V lost 4 bases and J lost 5, with 20 bases in between. Germline V CDR1 and CDR2: SEHNR, FQNEAQ (reference sequence). The CDR3 extends over 17 amino acids. The CDR3 spells CASSYTPPQVGTGELFF. DNA for the CDR3: TGTGCCAGCAGCTATACCCCACCCCAGGTTGGGACCGGGGAGCTGTTTTTT.

The rearrangement joins TRBV28 to TRBJ2-2; tentative D call: TRBD2 (5 bases). The germline V gene encodes CDR1 MDHEN and CDR2 SYDVKM. The CDR3 contains 13 residues. With 7 bases removed from V and 6 bases from J, the gap between germline ends came to 12 bases. The CDR3 bases are TGTGCCAGCAAACGGGGATCTGCCGGGGAGCTGTTTTTT. Amino acid sequence: CASKRGSAGELFF.

The V and J genes are TRBV15 and TRBJ1-1; TRBD1 agrees at 9 bases. CDR3 length: 15 residues. CDR1 is LNHNV and CDR2 is YYDKDF in the germline V gene (reference sequence). The trim removed 3 bases at V and 1 base at J, leaving 3 bases unmatched. The CDR3 region is CATSRRGQGNTEAFF. In nucleotides, the CDR3 is TGTGCCACCAGCAGGAGGGGACAGGGGAACACTGAAGCTTTCTTT.

This chain links TRBV29-1 with TRBJ1-5; no definite D call. The CDR3 contains 11 residues. The V and J ends lost 4 bases and 8 bases respectively, with 9 bases between them. Looked up from germline, CDR1 is SQVTM and CDR2 is ANQGSEA. The CDR3 protein is CSVVEFEPQHF. For the CDR3, the DNA is TGCAGCGTTGTTGAGTTTGAGCCCCAGCATTTT.

J is TRBJ1-1 and V is TRBV21-1. TRBV21-1 is a known pseudogene. CDR3 size: 15 residues. CDR3: CASSKEGLMNTEAFF. The CDR3 nucleotides read TGTGCCAGCAGCAAAGAAGGACTGATGAACACTGAAGCTTTCTTT.

This sequence joins TRBV5-1 and TRBJ2-7; 7 bases agree with TRBD1. The CDR3 has 13 residues. With 4 bases clipped from V and 3 bases from J, the junction kept 4 bases outside the gene matches. Germline lookup yields CDR1 SGHRS and CDR2 YFSETQ. CDR3 nucleotide sequence: TGCGCCAGCAGCAAGGACAGGATCTACGAGCAGTACTTC. As protein: CASSKDRIYEQYF.

This clone appeared a few times. V is TRBV19 and J is TRBJ1-1, with 9 bases matching TRBD1. Unmatched junction bases numbered 8, after V lost 6 bases and J lost 6 bases. Germline CDR1 reads LNHDA; CDR2 reads SQIVND (reference sequence). This CDR3 contains 14 residues. DNA of the CDR3: TGTGCCAGTAGGGGAATGACAGGGGGGGCTGAAGCTTTCTTT. Protein: CASRGMTGGAEAFF. Together with reference TRBV19 and TRBJ1-1, the CDR3 gives the full variable domain: DGGITQSPKYLFRKEGQNVTLSCEQNLNHDAMYWYRQDPGQGLRLIYYSQIVNDFQKGDIAEGYSVSREKKESFPLTVTSAQKNPTAFYLCASRGMTGGAEAFFGQGTRLTVV.

The chain links TRBV11-3 to TRBJ2-5; D uncertain. Germline CDR1 reads SGHNT; CDR2 reads YENEEA. V was trimmed by 5 bases and J by 3 bases, leaving 7 bases between them. The CDR3 length is 12 residues. DNA of the CDR3: TGTGCCAGCAGCGCTCTAGAAGAGACCCAGTACTTC. Encoded protein: CASSALEETQYF.

V and J are TRBV25-1 and TRBJ1-3, with D maybe TRBD1 (5 bases). Germline values: CDR1 MGHDK, CDR2 SYGVNS. This CDR3 spans 18 amino acids. Trimming stripped 1 base from V and 0 bases from J, with 16 bases between. CDR3 residues: CASSELEVGRGSGNTIYF. CDR3 nucleotides: TGTGCCAGCAGTGAATTGGAAGTGGGAAGGGGCTCTGGAAACACCATATATTTT.

The CDR3 coding sequence is TGTGCCAGTAGTGAGGGGGCGTTTGGTTATTCGAATCAGCCCCAGCATTTT. Amino acids: CASSEGAFGYSNQPQHF. The chain recombines TRBV19 with TRBJ1-5, with 7 bases lining up with TRBD1. With V trimmed by 5 bases and J by 4 bases, 14 bases remained unmatched. Germline-derived CDR1 and CDR2 are LNHDA and SQIVND (reference sequence). This CDR3 is 17 amino acids long.

The rearrangement links TRBV5-1 to TRBJ2-1; 12 bases fit TRBD2. CDR1 and CDR2 from the germline V gene are SGHRS and YFSETQ. This CDR3 is built from 16 residues. V was clipped by 4 bases and J by 1 base; unmatched bases: 3. CDR3 in amino acids: CASSPTSGGSYNEQFF. The CDR3 DNA is TGCGCCAGCAGCCCGACTAGCGGGGGTTCCTACAATGAGCAGTTCTTC.

V is TRBV10-3 and J is TRBJ1-2; D is ambiguous. Trimming removed 5 bases at V and 3 bases at J, with 13 bases between. CDR1 and CDR2 from the germline V gene are ENHRY and SYGVKD. The CDR3 length is 14 residues. CDR3 sequence: CAISSMDGDYGYTF. The CDR3 nucleotides read TGTGCCATCAGTAGCATGGACGGGGACTATGGCTACACCTTC.

The V call is TRBV6-5, the J call TRBJ1-1; tentative D call: TRBD1 (6 bases). Germline loops: CDR1 MNHEY, CDR2 SVGAGI. With 2 bases removed from V and 7 bases from J, the gap between germline ends came to 11 bases. This CDR3 contains 13 residues. DNA for the CDR3: TGTGCCAGCAGTTACATGACAGGCCGTGAAGCTTTCTTT. It encodes CASSYMTGREAFF.

V is TRBV3-1 (or the pseudogene TRBV3-2) and J is TRBJ1-2; 8 nucleotides match TRBD1. This CDR3 is built from 14 residues. The germline gives CDR1 LGHDT, CDR2 YNNKEL (reference sequence). The J segment lost 6 bases and the V segment lost 2 bases, leaving 5 bases of the junction unmatched. This CDR3 reads CASSQRTGLDGYTF. CDR3 in DNA: TGTGCCAGCAGCCAAAGGACAGGGCTTGATGGCTACACCTTC.

This clone has only one observation. The V gene is TRBV7-9, the J gene TRBJ1-1, with 7 bases matching TRBD1. V dropped 5 bases and J dropped 12; count of bases not matched to a gene: 18. Germline CDR1 SEHNR, CDR2 FQNEAQ (reference sequence). The CDR3 covers 15 residues. The CDR3 sequence: CASSRGQALRGMTFF. CDR3 bases: TGTGCCAGCAGCAGAGGACAGGCCCTACGGGGTATGACTTTCTTT.

This clone was counted ten times or more. V usage is TRBV21-1 and J usage is TRBJ2-7; the D segment call TRBD1 is taken from the table without a DNA check. TRBV21-1 is labeled a pseudogene. The CDR3 runs 13 residues. The CDR3 region is CASSNRGPYEQYF. CDR3 in DNA: TGTGCCAGCAGCAACAGGGGACCTTACGAGCAGTACTTC.

This chain joins TRBV19 and TRBJ1-1; a possible D gene is TRBD1 (6 bases). Germline assignment: CDR1 LNHDA and CDR2 SQIVND (reference sequence). The V and J ends lost 3 bases and 10 bases respectively, with 9 bases between them. This CDR3 has 11 amino acids. This chain's CDR3 is CASSMGAGAFF. DNA of the CDR3: TGTGCCAGTAGTATGGGGGCTGGAGCTTTCTTT.

DNA of the CDR3: TGCGCCAGCAGCCAAGAATCGGACAGGGGTTTCGAGCAGTACTTC. Translation gives CASSQESDRGFEQYF. V is TRBV4-1 and J is TRBJ2-7; 9 positions match TRBD1. Trimming at V came to 0 bases and at J to 6 bases, leaving 6 bases not matched to a gene. CDR3 length: 15 residues. Germline CDR1 reads MGHRA; CDR2 reads YSYEKL.

The CDR3 is CASSDLTMNTEAFF. The CDR3 region has the DNA TGTGCCAGCAGTGACCTTACAATGAACACTGAAGCTTTCTTT. This chain connects TRBV2 to TRBJ1-1; D unresolved. Germline V CDR1 and CDR2: SNHLY, FYNNEI. The ends were cut back, 3 bases at V and 0 bases at J, with 8 bases in the middle. CDR3 length: 14 amino acids.

The sample holds many counts of this clone. The chain recombines TRBV2 with TRBJ2-1; TRBD2 matches 13 bases. Germline V gene lookup returns CDR1 SNHLY and CDR2 FYNNEI. The CDR3 is made up of 15 amino acids. After removal of 6 bases from V and 9 bases from J, the junction contained 8 bases not matched to a gene. The CDR3 coding sequence is TGTGCCAGCAGCCCCCGGACTAGCGGGGGAGGTGAGCAGTTCTTC. Its protein product is CASSPRTSGGGEQFF.